This T cell receptor (beta chain) was documented in a study of T cell repertoires in cytomegalovirus infection. A remark on this clonotype: Its specificity is not known.

TCRdb passed the reads through MiXCR, listing each CDR3 protein once. The data hold roughly 640,000 distinct CDR3 sequences, with 20% to 30% observed a single time. The germline V and J ends were trimmed by 0 bases and 0 bases, with 12 bases remaining between them. Germline V gene lookup returns CDR1 MNHGY and CDR2 SAAAGT. The CDR3 is 16 amino acids. Overall study results and limits: Summed public TCR beta family frequency identified CMV carriers bearing the relevant HLA.

The chain combines TRBV6-8 with TRBJ2-7; TRBD1 might be the D (5 bases). The clonotype originates from a human donor in good health (CMV status not recorded). Some clones in this sample may be carry-over from other donors' samples. The sequencing sample was made of CD8+ T cells from PBMCs. For the CDR3, the DNA is TGTGCCAGCAGTTACTCGAAGGCAGGGATCTCCTACGAGCAGTACTTC. Encoded protein: CASSYSKAGISYEQYF.